This T cell receptor beta chain appears in the sequencing data of a study of synovial regulatory T cells in juvenile arthritis. Study-level findings and limits: TCR diversity was lower in inflammation-associated blood Treg cells than in other blood Treg cells.

Using immunoSEQ multiplex PCR, the repertoire was profiled, and TCRdb retains in-frame clones only, with some absent. This listing includes more than 7,500 clones. Note on this clone: Antigen: not known.

CDR3 size: 12 residues. DNA was not recorded. CDR1 and CDR2 from the germline V gene are MDHEN and SYDVKM. The sequencing input was Treg cells from blood. Subset noted: remaining (HLA-DR-negative) circulating blood Treg cells. The source of this sequence is a donor aged 2-30 years with juvenile idiopathic arthritis. V and J are TRBV28 and TRBJ2-7; no DNA is available, so the TRBD1 call from TCRdb remains unchecked. This CDR3 is CATQDSSYEQYF.